This T cell receptor (beta chain) was identified during a study of blood T cell repertoires in COVID-19 (TCRdb year 2020). About the investigation overall: Collaborator samples came from the United States, Italy and Spain and covered acute and convalescent phases of COVID-19. The prospective study material was composed of cDNA or gDNA derived from T cells, B-cell-depleted T cells, or PBMCs. The dataset comprised deeply sampled blood TCRbeta repertoires from subjects exposed to, actively infected with, or recovered from COVID-19. A freely available public database, intended as a resource for researchers studying the immune response to SARS-CoV-2, is where the repertoires were released. Samples were obtained from the ongoing ImmuneRACE study (first 160 participants) and from over 1,000 subjects provided by 6 global collaborators. The sample metadata nearly always contained a de-identified subject ID, COVID-19 status, age in years and sex. Where available, HLA class I and class II types were taken from metadata supplied by the sample provider and were not determined by assay-based typing.

Trimming removed 5 bases from V and 3 bases from J; the gene matches leave 8 bases unexplained. Reading from cysteine to phenylalanine, the CDR3 counts 15 amino acids. Here the CDR3 DNA is all that survives: 45 bases in frame from base 1. The germline V gene supplies CDR1 SGHVS and CDR2 FNYEAQ. General study outcomes and caveats: How much clinical and demographic metadata was included differed by source and by participant, and the metadata was provided uncurated.

The collaborating institutions used their own protocols to collect whole blood in K2EDTA tubes. For TCRbeta analysis, collaborator samples were shipped as frozen whole blood, as isolated PBMCs, or as DNA extracted from either sample type. This clone has just one count. It lacks a known antigen. No much larger clonotype is one base removed from it; base qualities were not supplied. The immunoSEQ Assay, a bias-controlled multiplex PCR, was used to amplify TCRbeta CDR3 regions from genomic DNA. The original pipeline was this. Within the assay, amplification of reference gene primers was used to estimate how many nucleated cells each sample contained. Sequence reads were collapsed and filtered to measure the absolute abundance of every unique TCRbeta CDR3 rearrangement. For each sample, productive Simpson clonality was calculated as the square root of Simpson's diversity index across productive rearrangements. TCRdb took this table from immuneACCESS and kept in-frame rearrangements with V and J called. Such tables lack part of the clones; where checked against another copy, unresolved V genes explain under half of the gap, and the rest is unexplained. The V and J calls and the clone size are those of that table, but D and trimming were determined from the DNA. Within this sample are around 170,000 clones, with about 86% of them counted one time only. About 7% of the sample comes from the top ten.

The sample was peripheral blood. The sequence was obtained from a man aged 50-60 years with active or convalescent COVID-19. The chain links TRBV7-6 with TRBJ2-7; 9 nucleotides in the junction match TRBD1. CDR3 loop: CASSSAGTGSYEQYF. Read as DNA, the sequence is TGTGCCAGCAGCAGTGCCGGGACAGGGAGCTACGAGCAGTACTTC.